These 8 T cell receptor beta chains were sequenced from one sample in a study of T cell repertoires in cytomegalovirus infection. A single record per CDR3 protein comes from TCRdb applying MiXCR to the reads. The sample consists of 150,000 to 200,000 distinct CDR3 sequences, roughly 30% of them appearing once. The sequenced sample was PBMCs. The receptors shown here come from a human donor in good health (CMV status not recorded). Some clones in this sample may be carry-over from other donors' samples.

V and J are TRBV7-9 and TRBJ2-7; D gene uncertain. Germline V lookup: CDR1 SEHNR, CDR2 FQNEAQ (reference sequence). CDR3 size: 17 residues. The V and J ends lost 1 base and 0 bases respectively, with 16 bases between them. The CDR3 bases are TGTGCCAGCAGCTTAGATCCGGGTCGGGTAGGCTCCTACGAGCAGTACTTC. It encodes CASSLDPGRVGSYEQYF.

This clonotype has a handful of counts. V gene TRBV6-6 combines with J gene TRBJ2-7; D may be TRBD2 (5 bases). Trimming pared 6 bases from V and 3 bases from J, leaving 9 bases between. CDR1 and CDR2 from the germline V gene are MNHNY and SVGAGI (reference sequence). This CDR3 spans 12 amino acids. The CDR3 DNA reads TGTGCCAGCAGCCCACTAGACTACGAGCAGTACTTC. It codes for CASSPLDYEQYF.

The table lists this clonotype with a few counts. The chain employs TRBV27 and TRBJ2-7; D is uncertain. CDR1 MNHEY and CDR2 SMNVEV come from the germline V gene (reference sequence). This CDR3 spans 13 amino acids. Trimming removed 6 bases from V and 2 bases from J, with 11 bases in between. CDR3 in DNA: TGTGCCAGCAGACGGATGGCTACCTACGAGCAGTACTTC. Residues: CASRRMATYEQYF.

The chain carries TRBV7-8 and TRBJ2-3, with a weak D call TRBD2 (5 bases). The CDR3 totals 13 residues. V gave up 4 bases and J gave up 6 bases, with 11 bases separating them. CDR1 and CDR2 (germline): SGHVS, FQNEAQ. The CDR3 DNA reads TGTGCCAGCAGCTCCACACGCGGGGATACGCAGTATTTT. Translation gives CASSSTRGDTQYF.

There are a few counts of this clonotype. The rearrangement uses TRBV11-2 and TRBJ2-7; 8 bases map to TRBD1. Germline lookup yields CDR1 SGHAT and CDR2 FQNNGV. The CDR3 loop spans 15 amino acids. With 5 bases clipped from V and 6 bases from J, the junction kept 12 bases outside the gene matches. The CDR3: CASSLRTGSFLEQYF. DNA of the CDR3: TGTGCCAGCAGCCTCCGGACAGGGTCATTCCTCGAGCAGTACTTC. The entire variable domain, with the rest obtained from reference TRBV11-2 and TRBJ2-7, is as follows: EAGVAQSPRYKIIEKRQSVAFWCNPISGHATLYWYQQILGQGPKLLIQFQNNGVVDDSQLPKDRFSAERLKGVDSTLKIQPAKLEDSAVYLCASSLRTGSFLEQYFGPGTRLTVT.

This clonotype was found a few times. The chain joins TRBV7-8 to TRBJ2-1, with 12 bases identical to TRBD2. Germline V lookup: CDR1 SGHVS, CDR2 FQNEAQ. V was pared by 2 bases and J by 3 bases, with 2 bases of the junction left unmatched. The CDR3 spans 16 residues. CDR3 nucleotide sequence: TGTGCCAGCAGCTTAAGGGGACTAGCGGGCTACAATGAGCAGTTCTTC. Translating it yields CASSLRGLAGYNEQFF.

This clonotype was counted a few times. The genes are TRBV10-2 and TRBJ2-7; 7 bases fit TRBD1. The CDR3 extends over 14 amino acids. Germline CDR1 is WSHSY and CDR2 is SAAADI. Unmatched junction bases numbered 4, after V lost 2 bases and J lost 3 bases. CDR3 region: CASSEPGQSYEQYF. In nucleotides, the CDR3 is TGCGCCAGCAGTGAGCCGGGACAGAGCTACGAGCAGTACTTC.

This clonotype was seen a handful of times. The rearrangement joins TRBV27 to TRBJ2-3; TRBD2 might be the D (7 bases). The CDR3 runs 17 residues. Germline V gene data show CDR1 as MNHEY and CDR2 as SMNVEV (reference sequence). Trimming took 6 bases from V and 4 from J, leaving 23 bases between them. The DNA of the CDR3 is TGTGCCAGCAGCCCCTGGGGGGGGCGGGGTGGCCCAGATACGCAGTATTTT. Translation: CASSPWGGRGGPDTQYF.